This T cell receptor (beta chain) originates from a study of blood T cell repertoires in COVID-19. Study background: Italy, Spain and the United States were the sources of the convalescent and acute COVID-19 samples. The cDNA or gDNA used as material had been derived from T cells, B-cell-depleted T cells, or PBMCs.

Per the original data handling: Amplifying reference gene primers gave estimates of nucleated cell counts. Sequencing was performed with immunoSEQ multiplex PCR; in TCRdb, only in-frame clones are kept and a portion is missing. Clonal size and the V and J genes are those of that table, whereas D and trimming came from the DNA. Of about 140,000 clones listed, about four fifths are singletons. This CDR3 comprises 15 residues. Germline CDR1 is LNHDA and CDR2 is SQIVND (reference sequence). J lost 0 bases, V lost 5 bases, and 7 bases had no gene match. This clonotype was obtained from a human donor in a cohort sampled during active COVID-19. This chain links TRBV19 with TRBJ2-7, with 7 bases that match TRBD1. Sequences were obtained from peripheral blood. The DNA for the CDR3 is TGTGCCAGTAGTGCCCAGACAGGGACCTCCTACGAGCAGTACTTC. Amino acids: CASSAQTGTSYEQYF. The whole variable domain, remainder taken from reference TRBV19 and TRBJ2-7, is DGGITQSPKYLFRKEGQNVTLSCEQNLNHDAMYWYRQDPGQGLRLIYYSQIVNDFQKGDIAEGYSVSREKKESFPLTVTSAQKNPTAFYLCASSAQTGTSYEQYFGPGTRLTVT.